The clone carrying this T cell receptor (beta chain) was seen only a few times. The antigen is not known. These data are taken from a study of T cell clones after liver transplantation. Broader study findings: Conclusions were preliminary, with small, heterogeneous patient groups. Circulating graft-donor-reactive CD4 TCRbeta sequences fell significantly post-transplant in 5 of 8 subjects.

The protocol was immunoSEQ multiplex PCR, while the TCRdb copy is restricted to in-frame clones and leaves out a portion. The top ten hold approximately 3% of the sample, which has roughly 100,000 clones, about 86% seen once. This material consisted of CD4+ T cells from blood, taken 45 to 50 months after liver transplant. The receptor's source is a human patient who received a liver transplant. Some of the T cells might come from the graft donor.

The CDR3 nucleotides read TGTGCCAGCAGGAACGGACTGGGAAACACTGAAGCTTTCTTT. This sequence encodes CASRNGLGNTEAFF. V usage is TRBV6-5 and J usage is TRBJ1-1; D is undetermined. This CDR3 comprises 14 residues. Per germline, CDR1 MNHEY and CDR2 SVGAGI. Trimming left V 6 bases short and J 2 bases short, with 13 bases between.